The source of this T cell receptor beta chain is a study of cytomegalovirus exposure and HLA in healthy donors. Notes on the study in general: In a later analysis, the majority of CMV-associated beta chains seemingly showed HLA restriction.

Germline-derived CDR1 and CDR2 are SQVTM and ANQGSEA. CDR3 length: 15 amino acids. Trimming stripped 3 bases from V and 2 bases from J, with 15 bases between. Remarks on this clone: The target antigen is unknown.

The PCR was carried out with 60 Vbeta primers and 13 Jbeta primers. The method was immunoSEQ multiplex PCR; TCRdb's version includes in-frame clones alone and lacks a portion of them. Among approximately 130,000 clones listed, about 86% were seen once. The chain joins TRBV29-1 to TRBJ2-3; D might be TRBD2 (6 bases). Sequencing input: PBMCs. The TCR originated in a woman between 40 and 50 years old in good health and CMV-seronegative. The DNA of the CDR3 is TGCAGCGTTGATATAAGGGACTTCTACACAGATACGCAGTATTTT. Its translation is CSVDIRDFYTDTQYF.